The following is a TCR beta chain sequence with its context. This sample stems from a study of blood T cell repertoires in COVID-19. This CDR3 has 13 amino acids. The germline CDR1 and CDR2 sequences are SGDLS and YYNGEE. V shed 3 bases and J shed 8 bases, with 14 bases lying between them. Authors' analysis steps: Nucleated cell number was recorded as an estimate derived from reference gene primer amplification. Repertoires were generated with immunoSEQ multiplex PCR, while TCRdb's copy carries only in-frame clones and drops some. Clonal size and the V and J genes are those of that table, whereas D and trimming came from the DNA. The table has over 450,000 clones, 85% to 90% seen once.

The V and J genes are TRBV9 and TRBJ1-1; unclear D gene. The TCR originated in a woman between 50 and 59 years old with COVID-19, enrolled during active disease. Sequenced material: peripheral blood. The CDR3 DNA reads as TGTGCCAGCAGCGGACTCAGTTACGGGGAAGCTTTCTTT. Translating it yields CASSGLSYGEAFF.